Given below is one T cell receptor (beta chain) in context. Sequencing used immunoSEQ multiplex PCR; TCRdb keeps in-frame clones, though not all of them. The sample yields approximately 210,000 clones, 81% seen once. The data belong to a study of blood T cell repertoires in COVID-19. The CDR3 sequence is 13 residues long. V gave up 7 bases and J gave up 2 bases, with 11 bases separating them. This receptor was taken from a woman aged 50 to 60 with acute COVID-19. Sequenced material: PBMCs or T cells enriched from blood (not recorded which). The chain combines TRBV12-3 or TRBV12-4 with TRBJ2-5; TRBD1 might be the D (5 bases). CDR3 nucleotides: TGTGCCAGCAAGGGGCGGCAACAAGAGACCCAGTACTTC. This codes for CASKGRQQETQYF.